This T cell receptor (beta chain) was found in a study of Ad26.COV2.S vaccination and SARS-CoV-2 variants. Study-wide points: After vaccination, reports described spike-specific CD8+ and CD4+ T cell responses as showing substantial breadth.

Profiled with immunoSEQ multiplex PCR; TCRdb holds only in-frame clones, not every one. The table records some 340,000 clones, 85% of them present only once. Indicated treatment: approximately 18 received Ad26.COV2.S at low or high dose, single or two shots; about 5 received placebo; per-sample allocation not given. Sampling happened 63 days after the first vaccine or placebo injection. What was given as vaccine was an Ad26 vector encoding Wuhan-strain SARS-CoV-2 spike. A remark on this clone: Its antigen is undetermined.

Germline values: CDR1 LGHNA, CDR2 YNFKEQ. With 0 bases clipped from V and 14 bases from J, the junction kept 6 bases outside the gene matches. The CDR3 is 13 residues long. The starting material was peripheral blood, obtained in a trial of Ad26.COV2.S vaccine versus placebo. The receptor's source is a person between 18 and 65 years old who received the Ad26.COV2.S COVID-19 vaccine or a placebo. The chain has TRBV4-2 and TRBJ2-1; 8 nucleotides align to TRBD1. The CDR3 DNA reads TGTGCCAGCAGCCAAGACAGGGGGCAGCGAAAGTTCTTC. As protein: CASSQDRGQRKFF.